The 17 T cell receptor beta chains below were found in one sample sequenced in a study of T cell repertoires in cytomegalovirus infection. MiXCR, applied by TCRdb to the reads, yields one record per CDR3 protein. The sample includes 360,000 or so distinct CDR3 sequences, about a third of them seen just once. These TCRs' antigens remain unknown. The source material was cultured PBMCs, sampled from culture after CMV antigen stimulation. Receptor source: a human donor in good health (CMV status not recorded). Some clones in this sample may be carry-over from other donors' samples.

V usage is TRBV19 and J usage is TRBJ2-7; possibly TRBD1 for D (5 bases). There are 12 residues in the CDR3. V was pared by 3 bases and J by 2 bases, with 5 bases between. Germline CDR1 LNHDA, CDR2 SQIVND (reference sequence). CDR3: CASSMTAYEQYF. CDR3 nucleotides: TGTGCCAGTAGTATGACAGCCTACGAGCAGTACTTC.

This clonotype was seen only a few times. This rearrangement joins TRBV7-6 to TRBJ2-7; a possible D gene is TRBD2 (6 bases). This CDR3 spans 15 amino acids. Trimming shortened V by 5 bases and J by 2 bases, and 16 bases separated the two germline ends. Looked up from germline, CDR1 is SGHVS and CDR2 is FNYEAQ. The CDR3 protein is CASSPGLGRPYEQYV. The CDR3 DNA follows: TGTGCCAGCAGCCCCGGACTTGGGAGGCCCTACGAGCAGTACGTC.

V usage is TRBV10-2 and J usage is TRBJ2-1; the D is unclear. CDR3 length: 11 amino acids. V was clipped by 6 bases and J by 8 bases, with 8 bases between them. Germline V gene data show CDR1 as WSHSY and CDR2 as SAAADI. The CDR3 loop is CASSVSHEQFF. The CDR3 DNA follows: TGCGCCAGCAGCGTCAGCCATGAGCAGTTCTTC.

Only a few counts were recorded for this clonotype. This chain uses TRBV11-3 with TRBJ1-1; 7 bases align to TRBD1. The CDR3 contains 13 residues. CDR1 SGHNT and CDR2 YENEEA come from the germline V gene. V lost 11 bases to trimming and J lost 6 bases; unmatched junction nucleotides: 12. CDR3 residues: CACFQRDSPEAFF. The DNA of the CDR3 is TGTGCCTGCTTTCAGCGGGACAGCCCTGAAGCTTTCTTT.

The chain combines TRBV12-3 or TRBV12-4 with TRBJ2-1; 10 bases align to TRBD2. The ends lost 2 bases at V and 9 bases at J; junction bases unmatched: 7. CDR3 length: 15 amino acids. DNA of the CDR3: TGTGCCAGCAGTTTATTCGAGCGGGAGGGCTTTGAGCAGTTCTTC. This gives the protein CASSLFEREGFEQFF.

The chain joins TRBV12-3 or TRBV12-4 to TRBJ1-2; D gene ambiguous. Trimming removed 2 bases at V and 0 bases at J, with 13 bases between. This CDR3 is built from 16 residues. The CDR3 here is CASSLFGSAANYGYTF. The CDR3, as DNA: TGTGCCAGCAGTTTATTTGGGTCAGCTGCTAACTATGGCTACACCTTC.

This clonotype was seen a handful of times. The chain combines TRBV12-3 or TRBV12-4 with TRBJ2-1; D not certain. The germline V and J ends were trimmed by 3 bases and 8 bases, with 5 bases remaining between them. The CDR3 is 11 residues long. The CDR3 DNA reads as TGTGCCAGCAGTTTTGGATATGAGCAGTTCTTC. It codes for CASSFGYEQFF.

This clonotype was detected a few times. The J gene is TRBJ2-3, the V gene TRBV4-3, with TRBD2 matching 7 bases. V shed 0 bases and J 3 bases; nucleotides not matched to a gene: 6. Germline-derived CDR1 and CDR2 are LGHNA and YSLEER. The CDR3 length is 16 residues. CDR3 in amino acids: CASSQDQGGGTDTQYF. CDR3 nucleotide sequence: TGCGCCAGCAGCCAAGATCAGGGCGGGGGTACAGATACGCAGTATTTT.

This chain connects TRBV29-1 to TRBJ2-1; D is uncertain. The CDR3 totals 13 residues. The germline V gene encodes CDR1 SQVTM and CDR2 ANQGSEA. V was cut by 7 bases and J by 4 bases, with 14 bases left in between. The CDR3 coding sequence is TGCAGCGCTGACAAGAATACATACAATGAGCAGTTCTTC. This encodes CSADKNTYNEQFF.

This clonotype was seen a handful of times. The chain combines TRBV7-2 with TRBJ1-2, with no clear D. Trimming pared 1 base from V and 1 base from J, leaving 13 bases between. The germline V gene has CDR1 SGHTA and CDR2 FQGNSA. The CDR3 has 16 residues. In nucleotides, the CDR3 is TGTGCCAGCAGCTTAGACCCCCCCTCGGGTAACTATGGCTACACCTTC. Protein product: CASSLDPPSGNYGYTF.

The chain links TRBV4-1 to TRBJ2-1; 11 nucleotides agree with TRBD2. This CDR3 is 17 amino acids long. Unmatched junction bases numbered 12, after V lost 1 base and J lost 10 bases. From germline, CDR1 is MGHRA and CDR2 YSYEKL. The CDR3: CASSQGGELAGGREQFF. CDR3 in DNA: TGCGCCAGCAGCCAAGGGGGGGAGCTAGCGGGAGGCAGAGAGCAGTTCTTC.

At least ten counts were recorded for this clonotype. The CDR3 sequence: CASSLILGNEQYF. In DNA, the CDR3 is TGTGCCAGCAGCTTAATACTTGGGAACGAGCAGTACTTC. The V gene is TRBV7-2, the J gene TRBJ2-7; D is unresolved. The CDR3 is 13 residues long. V lost 2 bases to trimming and J lost 5 bases, with 10 bases between them. Per the germline V gene, CDR1 is SGHTA and CDR2 is FQGNSA.

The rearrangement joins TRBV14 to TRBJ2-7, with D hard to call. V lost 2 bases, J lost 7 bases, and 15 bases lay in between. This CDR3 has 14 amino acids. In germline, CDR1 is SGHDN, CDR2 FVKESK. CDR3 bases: TGTGCCAGCAGCCAATTTCCCCGGGCTGATGAGCAGTACTTC. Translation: CASSQFPRADEQYF.

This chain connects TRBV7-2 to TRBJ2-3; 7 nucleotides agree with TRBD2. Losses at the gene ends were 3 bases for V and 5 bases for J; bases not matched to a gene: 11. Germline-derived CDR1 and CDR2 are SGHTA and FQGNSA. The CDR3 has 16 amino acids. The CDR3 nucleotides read TGTGCCAGCAGCTTTTCGCGGGCTAGCGGAAAAGATACGCAGTATTTT. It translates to CASSFSRASGKDTQYF.

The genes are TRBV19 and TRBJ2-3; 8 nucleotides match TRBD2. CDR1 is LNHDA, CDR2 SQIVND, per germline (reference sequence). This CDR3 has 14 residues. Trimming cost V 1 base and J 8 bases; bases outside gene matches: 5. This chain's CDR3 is CASSIGAGARTQYF. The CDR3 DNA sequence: TGTGCCAGTAGTATAGGAGCGGGAGCCCGTACGCAGTATTTT.

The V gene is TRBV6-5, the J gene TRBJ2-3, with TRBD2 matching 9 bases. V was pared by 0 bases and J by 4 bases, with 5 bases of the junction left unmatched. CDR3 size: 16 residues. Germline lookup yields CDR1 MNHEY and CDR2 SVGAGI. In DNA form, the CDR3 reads TGTGCCAGCAGTTACTCTATAGCGGGGGTTCCAGATACGCAGTATTTT. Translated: CASSYSIAGVPDTQYF.

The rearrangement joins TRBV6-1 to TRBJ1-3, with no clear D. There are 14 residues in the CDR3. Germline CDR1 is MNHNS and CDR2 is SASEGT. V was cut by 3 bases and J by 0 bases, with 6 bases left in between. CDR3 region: CASSDWSSGNTIYF. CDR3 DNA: TGTGCCAGCAGTGATTGGAGCTCTGGAAACACCATATATTTT.